Sequencing of this T cell receptor beta chain was carried out in a study of cytotoxic CD8 clonotypes in ibrutinib-treated CLL. Study summary: The average sample held roughly 250,000 productive templates and 91,000 or so productive rearrangements.

The germline V and J ends were trimmed by 2 bases and 3 bases, with 11 bases remaining between them. The CDR3 is made up of 14 amino acids. CDR1 MDHEN and CDR2 SYDVKM come from the germline V gene. Only one count was recorded for this clone. The antigen is unknown. Sequencing used immunoSEQ multiplex PCR; TCRdb keeps in-frame clones, though not all of them. The data show about 200,000 clones, roughly 65% seen once. Overall study findings and caveats: Baseline levels were approached again at progression, after clonality had risen at ibrutinib response. The public clonotypes identified were infrequent and showed contraction or stability on treatment.

PBMCs that had been cryopreserved were the source of 2 to 2.5 micrograms of genomic DNA for TCR beta libraries. The TCR was taken from a human donor with chronic lymphocytic leukemia. The chain links TRBV28 to TRBJ2-7; no definite D call. The sequences come from PBMCs, collected after 12 months of ibrutinib treatment. CDR3 sequence (DNA): TGTGCCAGCAGTTTAGGTGACCGGCACTACGAGCAGTACTTC. This sequence encodes CASSLGDRHYEQYF.